Reported below is one T cell receptor beta chain. Its antigen is as yet unknown. Clones were read by immunoSEQ multiplex PCR, and TCRdb kept only the in-frame ones, dropping some. Of approximately 2.5 million clones in the sample, roughly 93% are singletons; the top ten hold roughly 0.39%. The ends lost 2 bases at V and 6 bases at J; junction bases unmatched: 7. Germline CDR1 MNHNS, CDR2 SASEGT. There are 16 residues in the CDR3. This specimen belongs to a study of shared clonotypes between healthy human individuals. Study results and caveats: Clonotype sharing among donors likely depends on sequencing depth.

The sequenced sample was naive CD4+ T cells from PBMCs. Subset: CD45RA+ positively selected. This TCR was sampled from a young man in good health. Some clones in this sample may be carry-over from other donors' samples. The rearrangement uses TRBV6-1 and TRBJ2-3; 11 nucleotides agree with TRBD2. CDR3 region: CASSEWLAGGRDTQYF. Written as DNA, the CDR3 is TGTGCCAGCAGTGAATGGCTAGCGGGAGGCCGGGATACGCAGTATTTT.